This T cell receptor (beta chain) was identified during a study of Ad26.COV2.S vaccination and SARS-CoV-2 variants. Study information: The donor was enrolled in the Ad26.COV2.S arm of the COV1001 trial. Donor got 5x10^10 or 1x10^11 viral particles of Ad26.COV2.S. Whole-study findings and limits: Similar non-spike TCR breadth was observed in recipients of vaccine and of placebo.

TCRdb's table, derived via immunoSEQ multiplex PCR, lists solely in-frame clones and lacks some. The table shows 410,000 or so clones, with roughly 90% occurring only once. As regards this clone: Its target is not known.

Treatment defined: roughly 18 received Ad26.COV2.S at low or high dose, single or two shots; 5 received placebo; per-sample allocation not given. Day 63 following the first vaccine or placebo injection was when the samples were taken. In the vaccine, an Ad26 vector expressed the SARS-CoV-2 spike of the Wuhan strain. The input for sequencing was peripheral blood, taken in a trial of Ad26.COV2.S vaccine versus placebo. The sequence derives from a person between 18 and 60 years old who received the Ad26.COV2.S COVID-19 vaccine or a placebo.

CDR3 bases: TGTGCCAGCATCAAAGACATACCAATGAGTAGAGGGCAGTTCTTC. Residues: CASIKDIPMSRGQFF. The V gene is TRBV5-8, the J gene TRBJ2-1; D unclear. The CDR3 has 15 residues. The V gene's germline CDR1 is SGHTS and CDR2 YDEGEE. V was pared by 6 bases and J by 12 bases, with 25 bases between.